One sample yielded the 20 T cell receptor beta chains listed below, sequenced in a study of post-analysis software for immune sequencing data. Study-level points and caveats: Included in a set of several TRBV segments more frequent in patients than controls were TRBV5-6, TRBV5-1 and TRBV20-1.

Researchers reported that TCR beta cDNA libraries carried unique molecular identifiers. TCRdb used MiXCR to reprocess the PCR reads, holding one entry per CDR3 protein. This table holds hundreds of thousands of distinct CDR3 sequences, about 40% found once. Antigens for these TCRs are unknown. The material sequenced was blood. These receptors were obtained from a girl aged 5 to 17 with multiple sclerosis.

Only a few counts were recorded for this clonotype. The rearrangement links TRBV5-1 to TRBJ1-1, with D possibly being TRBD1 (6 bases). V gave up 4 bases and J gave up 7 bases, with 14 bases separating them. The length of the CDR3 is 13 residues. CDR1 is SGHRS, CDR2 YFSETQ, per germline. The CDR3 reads CASSQGTVLEAFF. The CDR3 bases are TGCGCCAGCAGCCAGGGGACTGTGCTTGAAGCTTTCTTT.

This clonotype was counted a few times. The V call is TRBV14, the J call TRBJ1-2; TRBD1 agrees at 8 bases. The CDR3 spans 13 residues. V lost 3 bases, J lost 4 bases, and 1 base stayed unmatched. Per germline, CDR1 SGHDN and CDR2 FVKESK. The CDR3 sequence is CASSHDRGYGYTF. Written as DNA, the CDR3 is TGTGCCAGCAGCCACGACAGGGGCTATGGCTACACCTTC. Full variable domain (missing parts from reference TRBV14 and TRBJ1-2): EAGVTQFPSHSVIEKGQTVTLRCDPISGHDNLYWYRRVMGKEIKFLLHFVKESKQDESGMPNNRFLAERTGGTYSTLKVQPAELEDSGVYFCASSHDRGYGYTFGSGTRLTVV.

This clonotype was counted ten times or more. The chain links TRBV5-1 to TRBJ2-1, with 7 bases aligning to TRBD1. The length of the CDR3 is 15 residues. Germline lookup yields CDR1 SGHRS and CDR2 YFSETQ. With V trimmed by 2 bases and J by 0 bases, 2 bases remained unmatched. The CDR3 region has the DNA TGCGCCAGCAGCTTACAGGGGAGCTCCTACAATGAGCAGTTCTTC. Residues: CASSLQGSSYNEQFF.

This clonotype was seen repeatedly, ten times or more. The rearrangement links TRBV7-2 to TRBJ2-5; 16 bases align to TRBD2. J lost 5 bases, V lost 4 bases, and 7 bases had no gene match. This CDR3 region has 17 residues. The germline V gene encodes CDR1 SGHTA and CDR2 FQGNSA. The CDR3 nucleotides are TGTGCCAGCAGCTGGAGGGGACTAGCGGGAGGGGCGGAGACCCAGTACTTC. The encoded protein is CASSWRGLAGGAETQYF. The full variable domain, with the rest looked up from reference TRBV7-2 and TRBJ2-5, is GAGVSQSPSNKVTEKGKDVELRCDPISGHTALYWYRQSLGQGLEFLIYFQGNSAPDKSGLPSDRFSAERTGGSVSTLTIQRTQQEDSAVYLCASSWRGLAGGAETQYFGPGTRLLVL.

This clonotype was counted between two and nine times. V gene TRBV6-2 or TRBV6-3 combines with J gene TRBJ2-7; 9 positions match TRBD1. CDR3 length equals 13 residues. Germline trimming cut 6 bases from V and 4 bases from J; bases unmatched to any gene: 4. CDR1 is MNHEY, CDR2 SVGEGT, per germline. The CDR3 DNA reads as TGTGCCAGCAGGTGGGACAGGGAATACGAGCAGTACTTC. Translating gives CASRWDREYEQYF.

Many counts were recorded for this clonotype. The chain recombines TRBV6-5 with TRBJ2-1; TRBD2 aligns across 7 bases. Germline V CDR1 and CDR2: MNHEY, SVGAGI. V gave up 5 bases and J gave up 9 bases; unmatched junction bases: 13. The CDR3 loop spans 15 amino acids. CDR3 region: CASSTLAASGGEQFF. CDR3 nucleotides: TGTGCCAGCAGTACCCTAGCGGCCTCGGGGGGTGAGCAGTTCTTC.

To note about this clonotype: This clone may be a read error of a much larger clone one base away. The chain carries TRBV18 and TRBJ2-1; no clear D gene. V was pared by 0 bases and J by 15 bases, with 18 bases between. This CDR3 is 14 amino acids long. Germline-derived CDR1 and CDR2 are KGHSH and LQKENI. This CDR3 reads CASSPPLRPPVLFF. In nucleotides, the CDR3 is TGTGCCAGCTCACCACCGTTGAGACCTCCTGTCCTGTTCTTC.

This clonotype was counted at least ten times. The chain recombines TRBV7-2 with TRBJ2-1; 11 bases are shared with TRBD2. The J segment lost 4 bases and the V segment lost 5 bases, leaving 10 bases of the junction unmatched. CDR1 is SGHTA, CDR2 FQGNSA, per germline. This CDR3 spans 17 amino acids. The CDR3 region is CASSPTPGLAVYNEQFF. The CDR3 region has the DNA TGTGCCAGCAGCCCGACCCCGGGACTAGCGGTATACAATGAGCAGTTCTTC.

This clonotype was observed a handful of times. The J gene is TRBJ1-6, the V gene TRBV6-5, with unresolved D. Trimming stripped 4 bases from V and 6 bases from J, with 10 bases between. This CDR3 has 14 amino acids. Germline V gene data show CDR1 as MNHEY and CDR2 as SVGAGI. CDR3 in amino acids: CASSSGEINSPLHF. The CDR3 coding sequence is TGTGCCAGCAGTTCTGGGGAGATTAATTCACCCCTCCACTTT.

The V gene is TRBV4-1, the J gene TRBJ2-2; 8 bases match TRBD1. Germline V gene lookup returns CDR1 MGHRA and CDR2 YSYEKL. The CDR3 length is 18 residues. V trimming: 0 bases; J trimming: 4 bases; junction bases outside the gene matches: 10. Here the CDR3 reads CASSQDRQGAQSTGELFF. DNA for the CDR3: TGCGCCAGCAGCCAAGATCGGCAGGGGGCGCAGAGCACCGGGGAGCTGTTTTTT.

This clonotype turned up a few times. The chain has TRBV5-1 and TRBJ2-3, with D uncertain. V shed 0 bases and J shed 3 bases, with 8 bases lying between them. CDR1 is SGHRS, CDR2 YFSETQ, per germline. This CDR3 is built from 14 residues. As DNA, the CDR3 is TGCGCCAGCAGCTTGGACAGATGGACAGATACGCAGTATTTT. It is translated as CASSLDRWTDTQYF.

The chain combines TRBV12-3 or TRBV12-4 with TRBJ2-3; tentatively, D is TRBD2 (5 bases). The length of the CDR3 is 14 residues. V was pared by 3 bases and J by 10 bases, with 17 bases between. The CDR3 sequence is CASSFNGPRTSQYF. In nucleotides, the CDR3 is TGTGCCAGCAGTTTTAATGGCCCCAGGACTTCGCAGTATTTT.

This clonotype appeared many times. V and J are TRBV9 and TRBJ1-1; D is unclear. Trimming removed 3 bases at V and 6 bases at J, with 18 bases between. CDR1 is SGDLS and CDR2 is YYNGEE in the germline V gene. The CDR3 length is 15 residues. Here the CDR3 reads CASSGHRTVTSEAFF. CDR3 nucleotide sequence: TGTGCCAGCAGCGGGCACCGGACGGTGACTTCTGAAGCTTTCTTT.

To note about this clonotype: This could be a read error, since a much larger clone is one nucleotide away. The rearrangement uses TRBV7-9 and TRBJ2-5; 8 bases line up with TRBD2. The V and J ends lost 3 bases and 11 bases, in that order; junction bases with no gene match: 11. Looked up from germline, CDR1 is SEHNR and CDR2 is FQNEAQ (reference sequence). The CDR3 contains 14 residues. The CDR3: CASSFTSGADLQYF. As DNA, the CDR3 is TGTGCCAGCAGCTTTACTAGCGGTGCTGACCTACAGTACTTC.

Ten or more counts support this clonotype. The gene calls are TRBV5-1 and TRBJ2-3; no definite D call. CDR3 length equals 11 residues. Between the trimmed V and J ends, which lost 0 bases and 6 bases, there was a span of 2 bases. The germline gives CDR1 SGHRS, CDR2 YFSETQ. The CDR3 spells CASSLDDTQYF. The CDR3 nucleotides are TGCGCCAGCAGCTTGGATGATACGCAGTATTTT. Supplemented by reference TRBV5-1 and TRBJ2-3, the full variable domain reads KAGVTQTPRYLIKTRGQQVTLSCSPISGHRSVSWYQQTPGQGLQFLFEYFSETQRNKGNFPGRFSGRQFSNSRSEMNVSTLELGDSALYLCASSLDDTQYFGPGTRLTVL.

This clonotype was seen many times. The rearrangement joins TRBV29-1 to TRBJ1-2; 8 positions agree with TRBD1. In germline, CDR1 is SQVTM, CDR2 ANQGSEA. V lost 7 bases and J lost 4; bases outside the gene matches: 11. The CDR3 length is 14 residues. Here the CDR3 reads CSALSGGRLYGYTF. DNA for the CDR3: TGCAGCGCCTTATCAGGGGGCCGACTCTATGGCTACACCTTC.

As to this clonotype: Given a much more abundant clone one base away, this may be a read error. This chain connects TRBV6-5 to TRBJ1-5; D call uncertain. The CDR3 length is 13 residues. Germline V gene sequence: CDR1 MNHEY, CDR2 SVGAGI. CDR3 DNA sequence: TGTGCCAGCAGTTTTAGGGAGGATCAGTCCCAGCATTTT. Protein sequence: CASSFREDQSQHF.

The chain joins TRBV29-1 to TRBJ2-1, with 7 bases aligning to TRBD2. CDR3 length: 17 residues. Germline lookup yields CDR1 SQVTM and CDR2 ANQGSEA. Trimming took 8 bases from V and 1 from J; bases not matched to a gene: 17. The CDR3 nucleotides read TGCAGCCCCGACGATGGCCTAGCGGAACCATCCTACAATGAGCAGTTCTTC. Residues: CSPDDGLAEPSYNEQFF.

The CDR3 coding sequence is TGCGCCAGCAGCTTGGATGGCAGAACGAACACTGAAGCTTTCTTT. Encoded protein: CASSLDGRTNTEAFF. The chain has TRBV5-1 and TRBJ1-1; the D is unclear. CDR1 is SGHRS and CDR2 is YFSETQ in the germline V gene. V was shortened by 0 bases and J by 1 base, with 10 bases between the two germline ends. The CDR3 totals 15 residues.

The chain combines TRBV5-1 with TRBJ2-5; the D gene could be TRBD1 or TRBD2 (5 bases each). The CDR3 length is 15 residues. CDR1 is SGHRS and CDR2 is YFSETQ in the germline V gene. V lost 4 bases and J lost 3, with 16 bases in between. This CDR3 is CASSEDGTDEETQYF. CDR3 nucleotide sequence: TGCGCCAGCAGCGAAGATGGGACGGATGAAGAGACCCAGTACTTC.